This T cell receptor (beta chain) was obtained from a study of T cells in Graves' hyperthyroidism and ophthalmopathy. In this sample, this clonotype turned up many times. Amplified regions were TCR beta CDR3 sequences from RNA transcripts. HTBI primers were used for first-round RT-PCR of the TCR CDR3. TCRdb ran MiXCR on the multiplex PCR reads and lists one entry per CDR3 protein. Among around 600,000 distinct CDR3 sequences listed, over 40% were seen once. The germline V gene has CDR1 MGHDK and CDR2 SYGVNS. J was trimmed by 8 bases and V by 5 bases; bases with no gene match: 8. This CDR3 spans 13 amino acids.

The chain uses TRBV25-1 and TRBJ1-2; TRBD1 matches 7 bases. The TCR originated in an adult man with Graves' disease, either hyperthyroidism or ophthalmopathy (not recorded which). The sample was peripheral blood or thyroid tissue (not recorded which). This CDR3 reads CASSLRDRRGYTF. In DNA form, the CDR3 reads TGTGCCAGCAGTCTCCGGGACAGACGGGGCTACACCTTC.